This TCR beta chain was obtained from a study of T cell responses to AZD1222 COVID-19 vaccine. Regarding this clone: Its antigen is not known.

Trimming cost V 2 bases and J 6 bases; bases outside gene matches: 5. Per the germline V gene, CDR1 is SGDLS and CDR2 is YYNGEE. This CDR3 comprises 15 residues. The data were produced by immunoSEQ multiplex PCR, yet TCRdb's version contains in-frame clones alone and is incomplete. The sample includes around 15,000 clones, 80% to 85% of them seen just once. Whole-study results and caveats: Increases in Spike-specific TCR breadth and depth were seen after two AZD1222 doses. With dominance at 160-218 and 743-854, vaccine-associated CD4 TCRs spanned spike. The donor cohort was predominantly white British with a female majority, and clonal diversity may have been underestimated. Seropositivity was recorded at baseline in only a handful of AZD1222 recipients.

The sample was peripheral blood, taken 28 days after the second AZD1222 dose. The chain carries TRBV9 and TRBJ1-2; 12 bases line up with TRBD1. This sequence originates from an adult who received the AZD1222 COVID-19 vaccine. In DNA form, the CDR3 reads TGTGCCAGCAGCGTGTTGGGGACAGGGGGCGATGGCTACACCTTC. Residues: CASSVLGTGGDGYTF.